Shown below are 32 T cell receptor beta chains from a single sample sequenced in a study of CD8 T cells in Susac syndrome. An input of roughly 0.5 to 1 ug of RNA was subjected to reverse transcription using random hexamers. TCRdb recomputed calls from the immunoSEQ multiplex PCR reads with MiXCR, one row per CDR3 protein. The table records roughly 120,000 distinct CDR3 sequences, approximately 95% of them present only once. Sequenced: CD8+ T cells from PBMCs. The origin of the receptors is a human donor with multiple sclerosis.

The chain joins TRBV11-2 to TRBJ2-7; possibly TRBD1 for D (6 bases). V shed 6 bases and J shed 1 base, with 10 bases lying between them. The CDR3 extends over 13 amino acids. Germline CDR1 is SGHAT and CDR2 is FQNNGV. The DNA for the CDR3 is TGTGCCAGCAGTCTACAGGGATCCTACGAGCAGTACTTC. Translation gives CASSLQGSYEQYF.

The CDR3 reads CASSLAGTGIRVPYF. CDR3 DNA sequence: TGTGCCAGCAGTTTAGCTGGGACAGGGATCCGCGTCCCATACTTC. The J gene is TRBJ2-5, the V gene TRBV27; TRBD1 aligns across 9 bases. Trimming cost V 2 bases and J 14 bases; bases outside gene matches: 15. Germline V CDR1 and CDR2: MNHEY, SMNVEV (reference sequence). The CDR3 runs 15 residues.

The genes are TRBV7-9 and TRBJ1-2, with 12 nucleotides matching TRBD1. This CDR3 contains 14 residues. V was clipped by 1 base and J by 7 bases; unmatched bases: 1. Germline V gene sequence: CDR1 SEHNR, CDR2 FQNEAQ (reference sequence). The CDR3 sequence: CASSLGDRGLGYTF. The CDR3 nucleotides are TGTGCCAGCAGCTTAGGGGACAGGGGGCTTGGCTACACCTTC.

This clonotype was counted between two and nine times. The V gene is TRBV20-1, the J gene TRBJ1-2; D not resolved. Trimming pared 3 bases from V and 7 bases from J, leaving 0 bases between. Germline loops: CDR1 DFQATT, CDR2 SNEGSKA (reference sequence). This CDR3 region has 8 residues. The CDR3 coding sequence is TGCAGTGCTAGTGGCTACACCTTC. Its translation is CSASGYTF.

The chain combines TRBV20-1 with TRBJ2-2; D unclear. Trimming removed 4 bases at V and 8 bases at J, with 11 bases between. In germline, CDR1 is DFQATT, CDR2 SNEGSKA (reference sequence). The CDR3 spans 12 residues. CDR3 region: CSATGRPGELFF. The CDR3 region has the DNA TGCAGTGCTACAGGACGCCCGGGGGAGCTGTTTTTT.

CDR3 bases: TGTGCCAGCAGCCCCCAGGGTATGGGCTATGGCTACACCTTC. Translated, it gives CASSPQGMGYGYTF. The V gene is TRBV9, the J gene TRBJ1-2; maybe TRBD1 (5 bases). The CDR3 loop spans 14 amino acids. CDR1 SGDLS and CDR2 YYNGEE come from the germline V gene. V lost 4 bases and J 4 bases, leaving 14 bases between the germline ends.

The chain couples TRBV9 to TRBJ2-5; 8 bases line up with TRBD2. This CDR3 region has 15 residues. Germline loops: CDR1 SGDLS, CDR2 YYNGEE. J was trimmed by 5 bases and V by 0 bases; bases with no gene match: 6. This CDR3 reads CASSVAGTRVETQYF. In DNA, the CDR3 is TGTGCCAGCAGCGTAGCTGGGACTAGAGTTGAGACCCAGTACTTC.

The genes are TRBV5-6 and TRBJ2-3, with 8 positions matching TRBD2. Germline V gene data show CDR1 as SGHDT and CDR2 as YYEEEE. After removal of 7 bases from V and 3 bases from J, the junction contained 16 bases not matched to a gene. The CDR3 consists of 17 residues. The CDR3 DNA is TGTGCCAGCGTATTAGCCGGGAGGGCCGCAAGGACAGATACGCAGTATTTT. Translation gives CASVLAGRAARTDTQYF.

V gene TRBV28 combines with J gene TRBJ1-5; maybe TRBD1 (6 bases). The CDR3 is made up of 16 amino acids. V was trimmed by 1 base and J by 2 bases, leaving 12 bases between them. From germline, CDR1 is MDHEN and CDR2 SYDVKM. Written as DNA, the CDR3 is TGTGCCAGCAGTTTATCGGGGGGCGGTGGCAATCAGCCCCAGCATTTT. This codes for CASSLSGGGGNQPQHF.

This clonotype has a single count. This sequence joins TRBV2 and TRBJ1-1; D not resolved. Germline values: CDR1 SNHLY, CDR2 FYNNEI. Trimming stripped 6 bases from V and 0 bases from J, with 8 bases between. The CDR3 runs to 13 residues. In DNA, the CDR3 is TGTGCCAGCAGCTCTACTATGAACACTGAAGCTTTCTTT. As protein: CASSSTMNTEAFF.

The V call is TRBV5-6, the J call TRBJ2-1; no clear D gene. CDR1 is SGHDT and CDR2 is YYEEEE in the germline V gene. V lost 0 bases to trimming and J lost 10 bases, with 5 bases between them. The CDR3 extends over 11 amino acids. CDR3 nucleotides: TGTGCCAGCAGCTTGGTAGGGGAGCAGTTCTTC. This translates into CASSLVGEQFF.

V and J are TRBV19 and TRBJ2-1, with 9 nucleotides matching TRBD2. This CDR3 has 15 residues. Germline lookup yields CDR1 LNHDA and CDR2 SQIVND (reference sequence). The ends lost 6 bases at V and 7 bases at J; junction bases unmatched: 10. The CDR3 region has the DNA TGTGCCAGTAGCAGGGAGCGGGAGGTTGATAATGAGCAGTTCTTC. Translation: CASSREREVDNEQFF.

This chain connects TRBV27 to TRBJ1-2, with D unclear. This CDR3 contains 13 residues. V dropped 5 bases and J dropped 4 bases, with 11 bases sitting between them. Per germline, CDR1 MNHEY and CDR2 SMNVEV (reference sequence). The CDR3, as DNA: TGTGCCAGCAGTACTCCAGCTGGCTATGGCTACACCTTC. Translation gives CASSTPAGYGYTF.

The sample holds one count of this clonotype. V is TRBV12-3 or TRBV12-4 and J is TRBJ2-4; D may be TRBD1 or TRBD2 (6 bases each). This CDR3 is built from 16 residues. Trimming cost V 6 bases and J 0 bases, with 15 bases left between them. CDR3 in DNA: TGTGCCAGCAGCCTGGGGGGCCCATCAGCCAAAAACATTCAGTACTTC. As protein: CASSLGGPSAKNIQYF.

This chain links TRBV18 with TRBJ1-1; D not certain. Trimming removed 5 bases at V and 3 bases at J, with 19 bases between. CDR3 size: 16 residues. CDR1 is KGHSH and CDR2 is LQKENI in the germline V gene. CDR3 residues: CASSDRTDRFDTEAFF. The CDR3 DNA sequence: TGTGCCAGCTCAGATCGCACGGACCGTTTTGACACTGAAGCTTTCTTT.

CDR3 in DNA: TGTGCCAGCAGTTCCGGGACCCCCTACGAGCAGTACGTC. It specifies CASSSGTPYEQYV. The chain employs TRBV6-6 and TRBJ2-7; D is perhaps TRBD1 or TRBD2 (5 bases each). The CDR3 consists of 13 residues. With 4 bases removed from V and 2 bases from J, the gap between germline ends came to 9 bases. Germline CDR1 is MNHNY and CDR2 is SVGAGI (reference sequence).

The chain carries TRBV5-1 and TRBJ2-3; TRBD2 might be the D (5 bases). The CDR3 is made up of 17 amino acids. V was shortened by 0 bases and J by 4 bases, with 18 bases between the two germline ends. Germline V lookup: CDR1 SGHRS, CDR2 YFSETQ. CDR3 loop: CASSLVPSRQVADTQYF. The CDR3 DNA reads TGCGCCAGCAGCTTGGTTCCTAGCCGGCAAGTCGCAGATACGCAGTATTTT.

DNA of the CDR3: TGTGCCTGGAGTCTCGGACTAGCGGGAGGCACAGATACGCAGTATTTT. Protein: CAWSLGLAGGTDTQYF. V usage is TRBV30 and J usage is TRBJ2-3; 13 nucleotides line up with TRBD2. CDR3 length: 16 amino acids. CDR1 and CDR2 from the germline V gene are GTSNPN and SVGIG (reference sequence). The V segment lost 2 bases and the J segment 1 base; nucleotides outside the gene matches: 3.

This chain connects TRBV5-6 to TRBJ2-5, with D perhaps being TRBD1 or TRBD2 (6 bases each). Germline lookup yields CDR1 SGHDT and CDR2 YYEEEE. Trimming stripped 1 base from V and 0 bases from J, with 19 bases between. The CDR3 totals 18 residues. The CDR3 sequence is CASSLNGGPVVYQETQYF. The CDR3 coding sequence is TGTGCCAGCAGCTTGAACGGGGGCCCAGTCGTATACCAAGAGACCCAGTACTTC.

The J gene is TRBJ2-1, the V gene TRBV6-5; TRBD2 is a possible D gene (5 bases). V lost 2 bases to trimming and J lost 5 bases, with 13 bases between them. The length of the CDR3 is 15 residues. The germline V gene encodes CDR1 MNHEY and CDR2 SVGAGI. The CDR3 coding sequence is TGTGCCAGCAGTTACCGCGGGCCCTACGACAATGAGCAGTTCTTC. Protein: CASSYRGPYDNEQFF.

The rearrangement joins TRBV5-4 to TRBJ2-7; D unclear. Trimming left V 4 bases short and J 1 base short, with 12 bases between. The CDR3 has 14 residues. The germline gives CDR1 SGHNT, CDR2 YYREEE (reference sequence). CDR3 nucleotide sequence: TGTGCCAGCAGCCTCGGCCAGAGATCCTACGAGCAGTACTTC. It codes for CASSLGQRSYEQYF. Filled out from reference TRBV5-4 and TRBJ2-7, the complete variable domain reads ETGVTQSPTHLIKTRGQQVTLRCSSQSGHNTVSWYQQALGQGPQFIFQYYREEENGRGNFPPRFSGLQFPNYSSELNVNALELDDSALYLCASSLGQRSYEQYFGPGTRLTVT.

In DNA form, the CDR3 reads TGTGCCAGCAGCTTAGGGCCAAGACATCTTGAAGCTTTCTTT. It specifies CASSLGPRHLEAFF. This rearrangement joins TRBV11-3 to TRBJ1-1; D is undetermined. The CDR3 covers 14 residues. Germline V lookup: CDR1 SGHNT, CDR2 YENEEA. V was trimmed by 1 base and J by 7 bases, leaving 13 bases between them.

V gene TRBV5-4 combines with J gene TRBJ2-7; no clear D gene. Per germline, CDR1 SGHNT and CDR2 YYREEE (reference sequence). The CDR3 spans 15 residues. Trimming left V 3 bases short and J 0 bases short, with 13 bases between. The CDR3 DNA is TGTGCCAGCAGCTCTTCCAACCGGCCCTCCTACGAGCAGTACTTC. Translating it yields CASSSSNRPSYEQYF.

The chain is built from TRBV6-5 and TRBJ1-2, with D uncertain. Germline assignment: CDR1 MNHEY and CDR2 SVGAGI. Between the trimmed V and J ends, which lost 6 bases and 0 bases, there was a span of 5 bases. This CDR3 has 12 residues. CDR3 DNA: TGTGCCAGCAGACCAGCTAACTATGGCTACACCTTC. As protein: CASRPANYGYTF.

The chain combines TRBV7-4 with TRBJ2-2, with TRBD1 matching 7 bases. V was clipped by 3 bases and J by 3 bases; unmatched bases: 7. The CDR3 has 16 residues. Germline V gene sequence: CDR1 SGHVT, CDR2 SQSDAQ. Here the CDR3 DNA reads TGTGCCAGCAGCTTGATACAGGGGCCGTACACCGGGGAGCTGTTTTTT. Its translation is CASSLIQGPYTGELFF. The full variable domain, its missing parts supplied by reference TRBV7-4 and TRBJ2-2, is GAGVSQSPRYKVAKRGRDVALRCDSISGHVTLYWYRQTLGQGSEVLTYSQSDAQRDKSGRPSGRFSAERPERSVSTLKIQRTEQGDSAVYLCASSLIQGPYTGELFFGEGSRLTVL.

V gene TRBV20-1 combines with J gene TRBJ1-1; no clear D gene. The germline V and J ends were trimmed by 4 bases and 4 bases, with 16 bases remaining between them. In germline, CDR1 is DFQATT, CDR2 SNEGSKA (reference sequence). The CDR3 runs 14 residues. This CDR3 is CSANWGGSSTEAFF. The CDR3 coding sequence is TGCAGTGCTAATTGGGGAGGGTCTTCCACTGAAGCTTTCTTT.

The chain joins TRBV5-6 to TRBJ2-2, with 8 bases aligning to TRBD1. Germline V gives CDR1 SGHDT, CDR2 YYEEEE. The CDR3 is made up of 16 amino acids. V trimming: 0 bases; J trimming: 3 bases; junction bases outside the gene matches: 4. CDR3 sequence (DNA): TGTGCCAGCAGCTTGGGCCCAGGGGGCGACACCGGGGAGCTGTTTTTT. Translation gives CASSLGPGGDTGELFF.

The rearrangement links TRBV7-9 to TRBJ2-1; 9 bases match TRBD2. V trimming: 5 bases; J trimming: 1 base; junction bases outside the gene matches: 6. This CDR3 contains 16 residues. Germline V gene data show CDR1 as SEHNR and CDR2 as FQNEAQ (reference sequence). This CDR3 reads CASSPPSGRSYNEQFF. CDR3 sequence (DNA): TGTGCCAGCAGCCCCCCAAGCGGGAGGTCCTACAATGAGCAGTTCTTC.

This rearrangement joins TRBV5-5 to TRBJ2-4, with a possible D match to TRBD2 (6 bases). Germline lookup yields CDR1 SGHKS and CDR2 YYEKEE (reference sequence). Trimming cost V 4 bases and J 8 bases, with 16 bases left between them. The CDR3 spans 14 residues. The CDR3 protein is CASSLGLPVDIQYF. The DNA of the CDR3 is TGTGCCAGCAGCCTGGGACTGCCGGTGGACATTCAGTACTTC.

The CDR3 protein is CASSLGPETEAFF. Here the CDR3 DNA reads TGCGCCAGCAGCTTGGGGCCAGAGACTGAAGCTTTCTTT. The rearrangement joins TRBV5-1 to TRBJ1-1; D not certain. Germline CDR1 SGHRS, CDR2 YFSETQ. The V gene lost 0 bases and the J gene lost 5 bases, with 8 bases spanning the gap. The CDR3 is 13 amino acids. Filled out from reference TRBV5-1 and TRBJ1-1, the complete variable domain reads KAGVTQTPRYLIKTRGQQVTLSCSPISGHRSVSWYQQTPGQGLQFLFEYFSETQRNKGNFPGRFSGRQFSNSRSEMNVSTLELGDSALYLCASSLGPETEAFFGQGTRLTVV.

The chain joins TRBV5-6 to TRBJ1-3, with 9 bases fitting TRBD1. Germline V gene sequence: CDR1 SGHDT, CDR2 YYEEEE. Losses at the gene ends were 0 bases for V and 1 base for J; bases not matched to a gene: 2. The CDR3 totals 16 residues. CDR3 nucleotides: TGTGCCAGCAGCTTGGAGGGACAGGGATCTGGAAACACCATATATTTT. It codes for CASSLEGQGSGNTIYF.

The DNA of the CDR3 is TGTGCCAGCAGTGAGAGCCCCGGGGAGCTGTTTTTT. This sequence encodes CASSESPGELFF. This sequence joins TRBV25-1 and TRBJ2-2; D unresolved. V lost 3 bases and J 6 bases, leaving 5 bases between the germline ends. Germline CDR1 is MGHDK and CDR2 is SYGVNS. The CDR3 is made up of 12 amino acids.